This TCR beta chain was identified in a study of T cells in Graves' hyperthyroidism and ophthalmopathy. This CDR3 is built from 15 residues. CDR1 and CDR2 (germline): SGHTA, FQGNSA. Trimming removed 8 bases at V and 0 bases at J, with 15 bases between. The source material, RNA transcripts, was used to amplify TCR beta CDR3 regions. First-round RT-PCR of the TCR CDR3 relied on the HTBI primer set. MiXCR was run by TCRdb on the multiplex PCR reads, yielding one entry per CDR3 protein. The sample holds under 600,000 distinct CDR3 sequences; 15% to 20% are singletons and the top ten take less than 3.5%. This clonotype was detected only a few times.

Sequencing input: blood. This sequence was found in a middle-aged woman with Graves' ophthalmopathy. The V call is TRBV7-2, the J call TRBJ2-3; the D gene is possibly TRBD2 (6 bases). This chain's CDR3 is CASGLSGRSTDTQYF. Here the CDR3 DNA reads TGTGCCAGCGGCCTCTCGGGGAGGAGCACAGATACGCAGTATTTT. The full variable domain, with the rest looked up from reference TRBV7-2 and TRBJ2-3, is GAGVSQSPSNKVTEKGKDVELRCDPISGHTALYWYRQSLGQGLEFLIYFQGNSAPDKSGLPSDRFSAERTGGSVSTLTIQRTQQEDSAVYLCASGLSGRSTDTQYFGPGTRLTVL.